The subject of this entry is one T cell receptor (beta chain). There is no known antigen for this receptor. Per-base qualities were not stored, and no clone one base away is much larger. This sample was taken from a study of blood T cells in healthy people across ages (dated by TCRdb to the mid-2010s). Regarding the complete study: In model experiments, template switching captured about one uniquely barcoded TCR beta cDNA molecule for every two T cells. Age-related changes in TCR beta repertoire diversity were measured in the study by deep sequencing normalized with unique cDNA molecular identifiers. Four age groups were formed from the donors: young (average about 16 years), middle-aged (around 40), aged (about 62) and long-lived (more than 75). Donors of different ages were randomly distributed across sequencing lanes to avoid experimental bias. For two donors (one aged 18 to 29 and one aged 80 or older), the study analyzed two additional independent replicas of 1 million unique cDNA reads from the same blood draw. Broader findings and caveats from the paper: Estimates of total diversity based on one million sequenced T cells were considered lower bounds and underestimates. Conclusive comparison of naive and antigen-experienced compartments was prevented by the profiling of bulk unsorted PBMCs. Because the CMV infection status of the donors was unknown, age-related changes in expanded clonotypes may potentially have been confounded. Compared with the aged group, more naive CD4+ T cells, fewer expanded clones and increased TCR diversity were shown by the long-lived group, suggesting age selection. As age increased, observed TCR beta diversity per million T cells dropped in a roughly linear way, and a significant reduction was already evident by age 40. Observed TCR beta diversity correlated strongly with the percentage of naive T cells measured by flow cytometry.

Trimming at the junction amounts to 5 bases on V and 8 bases on J, and the germline ends lie 15 bases apart. The germline V gene provides CDR1 MNHEY and CDR2 SVGAGI. Spanning cysteine to phenylalanine, the CDR3 consists of 14 amino acids. The DNA shown is the 42-base CDR3, in frame from base 1. The library came from 5' RACE. The sequencing machine was an Illumina HiSeq 2500. A second PCR of about 6 to 12 cycles was performed with a sample-barcoded 5' primer and a J-beta primer mix. A unique molecular identifier was introduced onto each TCR beta cDNA molecule by a template-switch 5' adaptor carrying 12 random nucleotides. Each sample yielded at least 2.5 million CDR3-containing paired-end reads. First-strand cDNA was synthesized from all RNA with the Mint cDNA synthesis kit, primed by a TRBC-specific oligonucleotide. Following uracil-DNA glycosylase treatment, all cDNA underwent a first 18-cycle PCR with the universal primers M1SS and BC2_uni_R. The study's processing was this. For normalization, 1 million high-quality reads, each with a distinct molecular identifier, were randomly selected from each sample. Instead of being binned into consensus sequences, reads with shared molecular identifiers were discarded. MiTCR, run with a Q25 quality threshold and the strictest error-elimination algorithm, handled CDR3 identification, clonotype clustering and error correction. A nonparametric unseen species model using Euler transformation provided a lower-bound estimate of total TCR beta diversity. TCRdb trimmed the raw reads at Q25, called clones with MiXCR and kept productive beta chains. CDR3 protein duplicates are merged, each entry listing the most common genes and DNA. These V and J calls derive from TCRdb rather than the authors' analysis. In this sample the table shows about 1.4 million distinct CDR3 sequences, roughly 59% of which occur a single time. About 6.7% of the sample lies in the top ten.

The roughly 42 donors, aged about 6 to 100 years, were systemically healthy Caucasian individuals from Russia. About 10 milliliters of peripheral blood were collected from each donor into EDTA-treated Vacutainer tubes. Ficoll-Paque density-gradient centrifugation was used to isolate PBMCs, with at least 6 million per sample. Total RNA was extracted from PBMCs with Trizol reagent, with at least 5 micrograms obtained per sample. Naive CD45RAhigh/CD27high T cell percentages were measured by flow cytometry on a PBMC aliquot from every donor. This clonotype was obtained from a man aged 18 to 35 in good health. The V and J segments used are TRBV6-5 and TRBJ1-4; a tentative D match to TRBD1 spans 5 bases. The sample taken for sequencing was blood. The nucleotide sequence is given as TGTGCCAGCAGTCTGGCAGGGTCAAAGGAAAAACTGTTTTTT. Translation gives CASSLAGSKEKLFF.